This T cell receptor beta chain was profiled in a study of T cell responses to AZD1222 COVID-19 vaccine. Study-wide findings and caveats: Unmutated variant regions are reportedly targeted by nearly half of spike-specific TCRs. Only six individuals given AZD1222 were seropositive at baseline.

The germline V and J ends were trimmed by 6 bases and 1 base, with 13 bases remaining between them. CDR1 is KGHSH and CDR2 is LQKENI in the germline V gene. CDR3 length: 15 residues. Profiled with immunoSEQ multiplex PCR; TCRdb holds only in-frame clones, not every one. The data hold about 160,000 clones, with around nine tenths observed a single time. Concerning this clone: The target antigen is unknown.

The receptor comes from an adult who received the AZD1222 COVID-19 vaccine. The sample here was peripheral blood, taken 28 days after the second AZD1222 dose. The chain links TRBV18 to TRBJ1-5; possible D gene TRBD1, 5 bases. The CDR3 DNA reads as TGTGCCAGCTCCCAGGGCGGAATCAGCAATCAGCCCCAGCATTTT. Amino acid sequence: CASSQGGISNQPQHF.